The source of this TCR beta chain is a study of blood T cell repertoires in COVID-19 (dated by TCRdb to about 2020). In the study overall: Samples covering the acute and convalescent phases of COVID-19 were provided by collaborators in the United States, Italy and Spain. The prospective study material was composed of cDNA or gDNA derived from T cells, B-cell-depleted T cells, or PBMCs. Subjects who had been exposed to COVID-19, were actively infected with it, or had recovered from it provided the deeply sampled blood TCRbeta repertoires that made up the dataset. The repertoires were made available in a free public database intended to serve as a resource for research on the immune response to SARS-CoV-2. The samples were drawn from the first 160 participants of the ongoing ImmuneRACE study and from more than 1,000 subjects provided by 6 global collaborators. Nearly every sample came with metadata listing a de-identified subject ID, COVID-19 status, age in years and sex. Where available, HLA class I and class II types were obtained from metadata supplied by the sample provider rather than from assay-based typing. Beyond this particular receptor, the publication reports: The amount of clinical and demographic metadata varied by source and participant and was provided uncurated.

TCRbeta CDR3 regions were amplified from genomic DNA by means of the immunoSEQ Assay, a bias-controlled multiplex PCR. The source study handled its data this way. Nucleated cell counts per sample were estimated from amplification of reference gene primers within the assay. To quantify the absolute abundance of each unique TCRbeta CDR3 rearrangement, sequence reads were collapsed and filtered. Productive Simpson clonality was computed per sample as the square root of Simpson's diversity index over productive rearrangements. Sourced from immuneACCESS, this table was stored by TCRdb with only in-frame sequences that have V and J called. A share of the clones is absent; for the studies checked, an unresolved V gene accounts for under half, and the remainder has no known explanation. That table is the source of V, J and clone size, and D and trimming were worked out from the DNA. This sample has about 220,000 clones in its table, and 75% to 90% of those were observed once. Jointly, the top ten make up roughly 3.7% of the sample.

In the prospective study, participants were about 18 to 89 years old, resided in 25 or so geographic areas of the United States, and were enrolled through a virtual design. Cohort assignment in the prospective study relied on participant-reported clinical history from a screening survey and a study questionnaire. Each participant in the prospective study had whole blood, serum and a nasopharyngeal or oropharyngeal swab collected by mobile phlebotomists. Prospective study participants could optionally give additional blood draws and questionnaires over a roughly 2-month period. Prospective study blood samples were shipped either frozen or at room temperature before DNA extraction. From the cysteine up to the phenylalanine, the CDR3 has a length of 20 residues. Just CDR3 DNA is preserved here, 60 bases in frame from base 1. Taken from the germline V gene (reference sequence), the CDR1 and CDR2 loops are LGHDT and YNNKEL. Cut back by 0 bases and 4 bases, the V and J ends lie 24 bases apart.

In the case of this clone: This receptor's antigen is unknown. No qualities accompany the bases; no much larger clone lies one base away.

The receptor's source is a woman younger than 35 in a cohort exposed to, infected with or recovered from COVID-19 (not recorded which). The sample was PBMCs or T cells enriched from blood (not recorded which). The chain was built from TRBV3-1 (or the pseudogene TRBV3-2) and TRBJ2-2; TRBD2 could be the D gene, as 8 bases match. The CDR3 region reads CASSQDPYWTSRGGTGELFF. The DNA reads TGTGCCAGCAGCCAAGATCCGTACTGGACTAGCAGGGGGGGCACCGGGGAGCTGTTTTTT.